The 20 T cell receptor beta chains below come from one sample, sequenced in a study of OX40 agonist ivuxolimab in advanced cancers. Assay used: immunoSEQ multiplex PCR; TCRdb lists only in-frame clones, some missing. This sample has about 17,000 clones; just under 80% occur once, and the top ten carry 20% to 30%. The material was CD4+ or CD8+ T cells sorted from blood, obtained in a trial of the OX40 agonist ivuxolimab. The source is an adult with an advanced solid tumor such as melanoma, head and neck, liver or kidney cancer.

This clone is a singleton in its sample. The chain has TRBV4-1 and TRBJ1-1, with unresolved D. The CDR3 length is 13 residues. Trimming took off 0 bases at V and 8 bases at J, with 10 bases between the two ends. Germline V lookup: CDR1 MGHRA, CDR2 YSYEKL. The CDR3 DNA is TGCGCCAGCAGCCAAGAATCAGGTTCCGAAGCTTTCTTT. Amino acid sequence: CASSQESGSEAFF.

The chain joins TRBV9 to TRBJ2-1; TRBD1 might be the D (5 bases). Germline lookup yields CDR1 SGDLS and CDR2 YYNGEE. Trimming left V 0 bases short and J 1 base short, with 14 bases between. CDR3 size: 17 residues. The CDR3 DNA sequence: TGTGCCAGCAGCGTAGACACAGGTCTACCGTCCTACAATGAGCAGTTCTTC. Residues: CASSVDTGLPSYNEQFF.

Concerning this clone itself: The junction shows a germline mismatch at one end, possibly a read error. V is TRBV7-3 and J is TRBJ1-2; D is possibly TRBD1 (5 bases). The CDR3 runs to 16 residues. Germline loops: CDR1 SGHTA, CDR2 FQGTGA. The CDR3 DNA sequence: TGTGCCAGCCGCTTATCCCCGACGGGGGAGGACTATGGCTACACCTTC. Protein sequence: CASRLSPTGEDYGYTF.

By share of the sample, this clone is medium-sized. The V call is TRBV5-1, the J call TRBJ2-7, with 12 bases identical to TRBD2. Germline V gives CDR1 SGHRS, CDR2 YFSETQ. Losses at the gene ends were 1 base for V and 2 bases for J; bases not matched to a gene: 10. This CDR3 region has 18 residues. DNA for the CDR3: TGCGCCAGCAGCTTGCAGGACAGGGGACTAGCGGGTGCCTACGAGCAGTACTTC. Translating it yields CASSLQDRGLAGAYEQYF. Full variable domain (missing parts from reference TRBV5-1 and TRBJ2-7): KAGVTQTPRYLIKTRGQQVTLSCSPISGHRSVSWYQQTPGQGLQFLFEYFSETQRNKGNFPGRFSGRQFSNSRSEMNVSTLELGDSALYLCASSLQDRGLAGAYEQYFGPGTRLTVT.

The chain employs TRBV19 and TRBJ2-1, with 7 bases lining up with TRBD1. The CDR3 totals 12 residues. The trim removed 10 bases at V and 7 bases at J, leaving 7 bases unmatched. Germline loops: CDR1 LNHDA, CDR2 SQIVND (reference sequence). CDR3 bases: TGTGCCACAGAGACAGGGATGAATGAGCAGTTCTTC. This sequence encodes CATETGMNEQFF.

V usage is TRBV15 and J usage is TRBJ1-1, with D possibly matching TRBD1 (5 bases). This CDR3 contains 14 residues. Germline V CDR1 and CDR2: LNHNV, YYDKDF (reference sequence). Trimming removed 5 bases at V and 1 base at J, with 11 bases between. In DNA form, the CDR3 reads TGTGCCACCAGCCCCTGGGGACGGAACACTGAAGCTTTCTTT. This gives the protein CATSPWGRNTEAFF.

The chain joins TRBV28 to TRBJ1-1; D is undetermined. V was shortened by 4 bases and J by 1 base, with 10 bases between the two germline ends. The CDR3 has 14 amino acids. CDR1 is MDHEN, CDR2 SYDVKM, per germline. CDR3 sequence reads: CASSSSWGNTEAFF. The CDR3 DNA reads as TGTGCCAGCAGTTCGTCCTGGGGGAACACTGAAGCTTTCTTT.

The gene calls are TRBV19 and TRBJ2-7; weak D call: TRBD2 (5 bases). The CDR3 contains 14 residues. With 5 bases removed from V and 3 bases from J, the gap between germline ends came to 14 bases. Germline CDR1 is LNHDA and CDR2 is SQIVND (reference sequence). In nucleotides, the CDR3 is TGTGCCAGTAGTCCCGGCGAGGGAAACTACGAGCAGTACTTC. Amino acids: CASSPGEGNYEQYF.

The V gene is TRBV4-1, the J gene TRBJ2-3; possible D gene TRBD1, 6 bases. Germline loops: CDR1 MGHRA, CDR2 YSYEKL. V lost 2 bases, J lost 0 bases, and 9 bases lay in between. The CDR3 length is 15 residues. Here the CDR3 reads CASSQLQGSTDTQYF. Written as DNA, the CDR3 is TGCGCCAGCAGCCAACTACAGGGTAGCACAGATACGCAGTATTTT.

The chain employs TRBV5-1 and TRBJ1-5; no reliable D call. The CDR3 runs to 14 residues. Germline CDR1 reads SGHRS; CDR2 reads YFSETQ. Trimming took 0 bases from V and 1 from J, leaving 5 bases between them. The CDR3: CASSLGLSNQPQHF. CDR3 DNA: TGCGCCAGCAGCTTGGGTCTCAGCAATCAGCCCCAGCATTTT.

This chain uses TRBV7-9 with TRBJ2-1, with TRBD2 identical over 7 bases. The V segment lost 8 bases and the J segment 0 bases; nucleotides outside the gene matches: 1. CDR3 length: 13 residues. The germline V gene encodes CDR1 SEHNR and CDR2 FQNEAQ (reference sequence). CDR3 sequence reads: CASGGSSYNEQFF. The CDR3 DNA reads TGTGCCAGCGGCGGGAGCTCCTACAATGAGCAGTTCTTC.

J is TRBJ2-3 and V is TRBV5-8; 9 bases map to TRBD1. Germline trimming cut 3 bases from V and 3 bases from J; bases unmatched to any gene: 5. There are 15 residues in the CDR3. The germline V gene has CDR1 SGHTS and CDR2 YDEGEE. CDR3 DNA: TGTGCCAGCAGCTATTGGACAGGGGAAACAGATACGCAGTATTTT. Translated: CASSYWTGETDTQYF.

This chain links TRBV7-9 with TRBJ2-2; 7 nucleotides align to TRBD1. V dropped 4 bases and J dropped 3; count of bases not matched to a gene: 5. The CDR3 is 15 amino acids. Germline CDR1 is SEHNR and CDR2 is FQNEAQ (reference sequence). The CDR3 region has the DNA TGTGCCAGCAGCTATGACAGGGCGTACACCGGGGAGCTGTTTTTT. Encoded protein: CASSYDRAYTGELFF. The whole variable domain, filled in from reference TRBV7-9 and TRBJ2-2, reads DTGVSQNPRHKITKRGQNVTFRCDPISEHNRLYWYRQTLGQGPEFLTYFQNEAQLEKSRLLSDRFSAERPKGSFSTLEIQRTEQGDSAMYLCASSYDRAYTGELFFGEGSRLTVL.

The rearrangement links TRBV21-1 to TRBJ2-1. TRBV21-1 is designated a pseudogene. There are 18 residues in the CDR3. Here the CDR3 DNA reads TGTGCCAGCAGCAAAGGGTTGGAGCTAGCGGCCTACAGGGGTGAGCAGTTCTTC. Translation gives CASSKGLELAAYRGEQFF.

The gene calls are TRBV29-1 and TRBJ2-5; TRBD1 aligns across 8 bases. V lost 0 bases, J lost 3 bases, and 0 bases stayed unmatched. This CDR3 spans 13 amino acids. Germline CDR1 reads SQVTM; CDR2 reads ANQGSEA. CDR3 in amino acids: CSVEEGQEETQYF. CDR3 DNA sequence: TGCAGCGTTGAAGAGGGACAGGAAGAGACCCAGTACTTC.

DNA of the CDR3: TGTGCCAGCAGTAGGGGCAATCAGCCCCAGCATTTT. Translated, it gives CASSRGNQPQHF. V gene TRBV2 combines with J gene TRBJ1-5; no definite D call. Between the trimmed V and J ends, which lost 5 bases and 2 bases, there was a span of 4 bases. The CDR3 contains 12 residues. Germline V gene data show CDR1 as SNHLY and CDR2 as FYNNEI.

The chain employs TRBV27 and TRBJ2-1, with a weak D call TRBD1 (5 bases). CDR1 and CDR2 from the germline V gene are MNHEY and SMNVEV (reference sequence). V gave up 5 bases and J gave up 4 bases, with 9 bases separating them. The CDR3 is 13 residues long. CDR3 sequence reads: CASSQGRYNEQFF. CDR3 bases: TGTGCCAGCAGTCAGGGCCGTTACAATGAGCAGTTCTTC.

This sequence joins TRBV7-2 and TRBJ1-2, with D possibly matching TRBD1 (5 bases). This CDR3 spans 17 amino acids. The germline CDR1 and CDR2 sequences are SGHTA and FQGNSA. The germline V and J ends were trimmed by 4 bases and 4 bases, with 22 bases remaining between them. This CDR3 reads CASSSVVRGSTAYGYTF. The CDR3 DNA sequence: TGTGCCAGCAGCTCCGTTGTGCGGGGGTCTACCGCCTATGGCTACACCTTC.

This rearrangement joins TRBV6-1 to TRBJ1-1; D uncertain. From germline, CDR1 is MNHNS and CDR2 SASEGT. V was pared by 4 bases and J by 2 bases, with 14 bases between. CDR3 length: 15 residues. As DNA, the CDR3 is TGTGCCAGCAGTGTGGGCAGCAGCCTTAACACTGAAGCTTTCTTT. Protein sequence: CASSVGSSLNTEAFF.

The rearrangement uses TRBV6-5 and TRBJ2-7, with 11 positions matching TRBD2. After removal of 5 bases from V and 2 bases from J, the junction contained 5 bases not matched to a gene. Germline V gives CDR1 MNHEY, CDR2 SVGAGI. This CDR3 has 15 amino acids. CDR3 protein: CASSPLAGAPYEQYF. CDR3 sequence (DNA): TGTGCCAGCAGTCCACTAGCGGGAGCCCCCTACGAGCAGTACTTC.